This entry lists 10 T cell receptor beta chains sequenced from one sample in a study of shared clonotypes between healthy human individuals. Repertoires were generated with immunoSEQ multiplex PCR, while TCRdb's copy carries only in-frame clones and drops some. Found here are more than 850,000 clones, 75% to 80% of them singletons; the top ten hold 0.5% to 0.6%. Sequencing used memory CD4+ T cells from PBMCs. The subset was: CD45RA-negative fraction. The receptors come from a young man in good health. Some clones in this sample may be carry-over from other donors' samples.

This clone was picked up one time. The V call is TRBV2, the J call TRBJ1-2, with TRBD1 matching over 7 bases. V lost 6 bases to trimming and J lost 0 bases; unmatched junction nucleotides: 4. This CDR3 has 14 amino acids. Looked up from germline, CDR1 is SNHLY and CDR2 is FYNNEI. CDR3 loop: CASRRGQTNYGYTF. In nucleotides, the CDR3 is TGTGCCAGCAGGAGGGGACAGACTAACTATGGCTACACCTTC.

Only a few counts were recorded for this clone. The chain's CDR3 is CASTSLWGQLEKLFF. CDR3 coding DNA: TGTGCCAGCACCTCTTTATGGGGACAGCTTGAAAAACTGTTTTTT. This chain links TRBV28 with TRBJ1-4; 7 bases align to TRBD1. The CDR3 length is 15 residues. After removal of 7 bases from V and 7 bases from J, the junction contained 12 bases not matched to a gene. CDR1 is MDHEN and CDR2 is SYDVKM in the germline V gene.

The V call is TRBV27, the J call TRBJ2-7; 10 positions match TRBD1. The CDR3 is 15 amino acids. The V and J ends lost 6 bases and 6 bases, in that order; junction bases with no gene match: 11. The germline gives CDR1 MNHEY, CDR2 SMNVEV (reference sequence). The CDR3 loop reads CASSLGQGVVGEQYF. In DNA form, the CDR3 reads TGTGCCAGCAGCCTCGGACAGGGGGTAGTCGGCGAGCAGTACTTC.

CDR3 amino acids: CASSATGYRTDTQYF. CDR3 DNA sequence: TGCGCCAGCAGCGCGACAGGGTACCGCACAGATACGCAGTATTTT. The chain links TRBV5-1 to TRBJ2-3; 7 nucleotides agree with TRBD1. The CDR3 contains 15 residues. The V segment lost 4 bases and the J segment 1 base; nucleotides outside the gene matches: 6. Germline lookup yields CDR1 SGHRS and CDR2 YFSETQ.

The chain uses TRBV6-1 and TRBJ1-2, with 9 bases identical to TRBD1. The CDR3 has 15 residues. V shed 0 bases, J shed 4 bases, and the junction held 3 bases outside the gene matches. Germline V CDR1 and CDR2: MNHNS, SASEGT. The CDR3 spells CASSEAVGQGYGYTF. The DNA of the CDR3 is TGTGCCAGCAGTGAAGCCGTGGGACAGGGCTATGGCTACACCTTC.

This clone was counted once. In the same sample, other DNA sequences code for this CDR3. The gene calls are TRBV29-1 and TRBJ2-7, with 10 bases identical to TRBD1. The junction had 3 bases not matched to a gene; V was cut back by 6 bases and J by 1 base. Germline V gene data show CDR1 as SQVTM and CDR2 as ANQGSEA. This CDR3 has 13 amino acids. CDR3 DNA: TGCAGCGTACCGGGACAGGGGTCCTACGAGCAGTACTTC. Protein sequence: CSVPGQGSYEQYF.

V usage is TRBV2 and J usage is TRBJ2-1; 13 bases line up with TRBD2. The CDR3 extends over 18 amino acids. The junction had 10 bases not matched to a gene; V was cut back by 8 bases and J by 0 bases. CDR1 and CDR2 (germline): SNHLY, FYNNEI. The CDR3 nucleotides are TGTGCCAGCGGGCCAGGGACTAGCGGGGCTAGCTCCTACAATGAGCAGTTCTTC. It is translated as CASGPGTSGASSYNEQFF.

The CDR3 reads CASSEWGPYEQYF. In DNA, the CDR3 is TGTGCCAGCAGTGAGTGGGGACCCTACGAGCAGTACTTC. The gene calls are TRBV6-1 and TRBJ2-7, with D possibly being TRBD1 or TRBD2 (5 bases each). The CDR3 is 13 amino acids. Germline-derived CDR1 and CDR2 are MNHNS and SASEGT. The V and J ends lost 3 bases and 2 bases respectively, with 8 bases between them.

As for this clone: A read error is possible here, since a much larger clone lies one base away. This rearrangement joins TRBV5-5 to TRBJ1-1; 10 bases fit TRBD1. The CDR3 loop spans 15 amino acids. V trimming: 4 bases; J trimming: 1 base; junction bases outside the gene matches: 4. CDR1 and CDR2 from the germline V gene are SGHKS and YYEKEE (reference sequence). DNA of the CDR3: TGTGCCAGCAGCCCCAGGACAGGGGGGAACACTGAAGCTTTCTTT. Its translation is CASSPRTGGNTEAFF.

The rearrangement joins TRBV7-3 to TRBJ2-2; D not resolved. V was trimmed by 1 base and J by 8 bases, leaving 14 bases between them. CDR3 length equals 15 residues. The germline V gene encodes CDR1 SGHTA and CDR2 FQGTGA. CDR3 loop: CASSLKTGVGGELFF. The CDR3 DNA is TGTGCCAGCAGCTTAAAAACTGGGGTCGGAGGGGAGCTGTTTTTT.